These 8 T cell receptor beta chains were all obtained from the same sample, sequenced in a study of Graves' ophthalmopathy and Graves' hyperthyroidism. RNA transcripts were the template, and TCR beta CDR3 regions were amplified from them. Following a first-round RT-PCR that used HTBI primers, a second-round multiplex PCR was carried out. A single record per CDR3 protein comes from TCRdb applying MiXCR to the multiplex PCR reads. Here the sample spans around 1,200,000 distinct CDR3 sequences, roughly two fifths being singletons. The source material was peripheral blood or thyroid tissue (not recorded which). Receptors were obtained from an adult man with Graves' hyperthyroidism.

The chain couples TRBV15 to TRBJ1-5; possibly TRBD1 for D (5 bases). The germline V and J ends were trimmed by 8 bases and 0 bases, with 8 bases remaining between them. Germline V gene lookup returns CDR1 LNHNV and CDR2 YYDKDF (reference sequence). This CDR3 is 13 amino acids long. The DNA of the CDR3 is TGTGCCACCCGTGGACATAGCAATCAGCCCCAGCATTTT. It translates to CATRGHSNQPQHF. The full variable domain, its missing parts supplied by reference TRBV15 and TRBJ1-5, is DAMVIQNPRYQVTQFGKPVTLSCSQTLNHNVMYWYQQKSSQAPKLLFHYYDKDFNNEADTPDNFQSRRPNTSFCFLDIRSPGLGDTAMYLCATRGHSNQPQHFGDGTRLSIL.

This rearrangement joins TRBV15 to TRBJ1-4; no definite D call. Trimming left V 3 bases short and J 8 bases short, with 22 bases between. The CDR3 length is 17 residues. Germline V gene lookup returns CDR1 LNHNV and CDR2 YYDKDF (reference sequence). The CDR3 DNA reads as TGTGCCACCAGCAGTCCCGCAGTATGGAGGTTTGGGGAAAAACTGTTTTTT. Its translation is CATSSPAVWRFGEKLFF.

The J gene is TRBJ1-5, the V gene TRBV15; D uncertain. Germline lookup yields CDR1 LNHNV and CDR2 YYDKDF (reference sequence). The germline V and J ends were trimmed by 7 bases and 5 bases, with 3 bases remaining between them. The CDR3 totals 10 residues. DNA of the CDR3: TGTGCCACCACCGATCAGCCCCAGCATTTT. It codes for CATTDQPQHF.

This clonotype was seen repeatedly, ten times or more. The chain couples TRBV9 to TRBJ1-4, with TRBD1 as a possible D gene (6 bases). The CDR3 is made up of 16 amino acids. Germline CDR1 and CDR2: SGDLS and YYNGEE. Trimming shortened V by 4 bases and J by 7 bases, and 20 bases separated the two germline ends. The CDR3 DNA reads as TGTGCCAGCAGCCCCCGCCTTCAGGGGCCCGGTGAAAAACTGTTTTTT. As protein: CASSPRLQGPGEKLFF.

This clonotype was recorded once. This chain uses TRBV7-9 with TRBJ2-7; the match to TRBD1 covers 9 bases. The CDR3 contains 20 residues. The germline V gene encodes CDR1 SEHNR and CDR2 FQNEAQ (reference sequence). With V trimmed by 5 bases and J by 2 bases, 22 bases remained unmatched. The CDR3 nucleotides read TGTGCCAGCAGCCCCCGTGGGACAGGGAAAGTTCCCAGCTCAGCCTACGAGCAGTACTTC. It is translated as CASSPRGTGKVPSSAYEQYF.

The sample holds many counts of this clonotype. The chain employs TRBV20-1 and TRBJ2-7, with 7 nucleotides matching TRBD2. The germline V gene has CDR1 DFQATT and CDR2 SNEGSKA (reference sequence). With V trimmed by 7 bases and J by 2 bases, 5 bases remained unmatched. This CDR3 is 12 amino acids long. Written as DNA, the CDR3 is TGCAGTGGGCGGGAGCCCCCCTACGAGCAGTACTTC. Translating it yields CSGREPPYEQYF.

The chain joins TRBV7-2 to TRBJ2-7, with D maybe TRBD2 (6 bases). The V gene's germline CDR1 is SGHTA and CDR2 FQGNSA. V gave up 5 bases and J gave up 0 bases, with 20 bases separating them. The CDR3 is 17 residues long. CDR3: CASSRRGGNLDSYEQYF. The CDR3 bases are TGTGCCAGCAGCCGTCGGGGCGGGAACCTTGACTCCTACGAGCAGTACTTC.

The genes are TRBV12-3 or TRBV12-4 and TRBJ2-7; 9 bases agree with TRBD1. With 7 bases clipped from V and 3 bases from J, the junction kept 7 bases outside the gene matches. CDR3 length equals 14 residues. Written as DNA, the CDR3 is TGTGCCAGCAAGTCCACAGGGGGCAGCTACGAGCAGTACTTC. Translated, it gives CASKSTGGSYEQYF.